Below, 17 T cell receptor beta chains from the same sample are listed, as sequenced in a study of OX40 agonist ivuxolimab in advanced cancers. Only in-frame clones appear in the TCRdb table, and some are missing; sequencing was by immunoSEQ multiplex PCR. The sample contains 70,000 or so clones, around 83% of which appear only once. The sample here was CD4+ or CD8+ T cells sorted from blood, taken in a trial of the OX40 agonist ivuxolimab. Source of these receptors: an adult with an advanced solid tumor such as melanoma, head and neck, liver or kidney cancer.

This clone was recorded a few times. This chain uses TRBV30 with TRBJ2-5; TRBD1 might be the D (8 bases). V lost 2 bases to trimming and J lost 2 bases, with 12 bases between them. Germline V gene data show CDR1 as GTSNPN and CDR2 as SVGIG (reference sequence). The CDR3 is 14 amino acids. The CDR3 sequence: CAWSTGGGQETQYF. DNA of the CDR3: TGTGCCTGGAGTACAGGGGGGGGGCAAGAGACCCAGTACTTC.

Turning to this clone: Relative to the germline gene, one junction end is altered; a read error may explain this. The chain joins TRBV19 to TRBJ1-5; 7 bases are shared with TRBD1. Germline-derived CDR1 and CDR2 are LNHDA and SQIVND (reference sequence). The CDR3 has 12 residues. CDR3 nucleotides: TGTGCCAGTACCTCTCCAAGAGGGGGCCCAAATTTT. Translated, it gives CASTSPRGGPNF.

This chain uses TRBV6-5 with TRBJ1-2; no clear D gene. V gave up 0 bases and J gave up 4 bases, with 12 bases separating them. The CDR3 contains 15 residues. Germline CDR1 MNHEY, CDR2 SVGAGI. The CDR3 coding sequence is TGTGCCAGCAGTTACTCCCTCCGGGTCAGCTATGGCTACACCTTC. Its protein is CASSYSLRVSYGYTF.

The chain joins TRBV27 to TRBJ2-1; 8 nucleotides agree with TRBD2. Per the germline V gene, CDR1 is MNHEY and CDR2 is SMNVEV (reference sequence). V trimming: 2 bases; J trimming: 4 bases; junction bases outside the gene matches: 4. The CDR3 runs to 15 residues. CDR3 sequence reads: CASSLGRGGYNEQFF. CDR3 bases: TGTGCCAGCAGTTTAGGACGGGGGGGATACAATGAGCAGTTCTTC.

This clone was counted a few times. J is TRBJ2-2 and V is TRBV5-1; 7 nucleotides agree with TRBD1. CDR1 is SGHRS and CDR2 is YFSETQ in the germline V gene. V shed 3 bases and J 3 bases; nucleotides not matched to a gene: 5. The CDR3 sequence is 15 residues long. The CDR3 loop reads CASSSTGWDTGELFF. The CDR3 DNA follows: TGCGCCAGCAGCTCGACAGGGTGGGACACCGGGGAGCTGTTTTTT. The full variable domain, its missing parts supplied by reference TRBV5-1 and TRBJ2-2, is KAGVTQTPRYLIKTRGQQVTLSCSPISGHRSVSWYQQTPGQGLQFLFEYFSETQRNKGNFPGRFSGRQFSNSRSEMNVSTLELGDSALYLCASSSTGWDTGELFFGEGSRLTVL.

This chain uses TRBV9 with TRBJ1-3; D gene unclear. Germline values: CDR1 SGDLS, CDR2 YYNGEE. This CDR3 region has 15 residues. V lost 0 bases and J lost 4, with 11 bases in between. The CDR3 protein is CASSVAQARGNTIYF. In DNA form, the CDR3 reads TGTGCCAGCAGCGTAGCGCAGGCTCGGGGAAACACCATATATTTT.

The genes are TRBV4-2 and TRBJ2-5; D is perhaps TRBD1 (5 bases). Trimming removed 2 bases at V and 1 base at J, with 11 bases between. CDR1 and CDR2 from the germline V gene are LGHNA and YNFKEQ. The CDR3 consists of 15 residues. The CDR3 is CASSQQPGAQETQYF. In DNA form, the CDR3 reads TGTGCCAGCAGCCAACAACCTGGGGCCCAAGAGACCCAGTACTTC.

This chain links TRBV29-1 with TRBJ2-7, with 7 bases lining up with TRBD2. Germline V lookup: CDR1 SQVTM, CDR2 ANQGSEA. With V trimmed by 4 bases and J by 7 bases, 22 bases remained unmatched. This CDR3 has 17 residues. The CDR3 nucleotides are TGCAGCGTTGCGGGTGGAGTAGCGGGTCTACGGCCCCTTGAGCAGTACTTC. Translated, it gives CSVAGGVAGLRPLEQYF.

V is TRBV19 and J is TRBJ2-6; D is perhaps TRBD2 (5 bases). V was trimmed by 2 bases and J by 0 bases, leaving 17 bases between them. The germline V gene encodes CDR1 LNHDA and CDR2 SQIVND (reference sequence). This CDR3 has 19 amino acids. The DNA for the CDR3 is TGTGCCAGTAGTATATATACAGCGGAACAATTCTCTGGGGCCAACGTCCTGACTTTC. Protein: CASSIYTAEQFSGANVLTF.

V usage is TRBV18 and J usage is TRBJ1-2; D perhaps matches TRBD1 (6 bases). The CDR3 totals 12 residues. Trimming pared 8 bases from V and 4 bases from J, leaving 11 bases between. Germline V lookup: CDR1 KGHSH, CDR2 LQKENI. The CDR3 DNA reads TGTGCCAGCCGCTTGGACAGCTATGGCTACACCTTC. It yields the protein CASRLDSYGYTF.

The chain joins TRBV28 to TRBJ1-2; D not certain. Germline CDR1 MDHEN, CDR2 SYDVKM. V dropped 6 bases and J dropped 5 bases, with 13 bases sitting between them. The CDR3 runs 13 residues. The CDR3 nucleotides read TGTGCCAGCAGCCCGGACCGGTTATATGGCTACACCTTC. It encodes CASSPDRLYGYTF.

The chain couples TRBV9 to TRBJ2-1, with 11 bases that match TRBD2. Germline assignment: CDR1 SGDLS and CDR2 YYNGEE. V shed 3 bases, J shed 6 bases, and the junction held 2 bases outside the gene matches. The CDR3 length is 14 residues. For the CDR3, the DNA is TGTGCCAGCAGCGCTAGCGGGGGGACCAATGAGCAGTTCTTC. This sequence encodes CASSASGGTNEQFF.

This clone was seen a handful of times. The chain employs TRBV2 and TRBJ2-7; tentatively, D is TRBD1 or TRBD2 (5 bases each). The V end lost 6 bases, the J end lost 5 bases, and 11 bases lay between the germline ends. This CDR3 has 12 amino acids. Germline assignment: CDR1 SNHLY and CDR2 FYNNEI. CDR3 loop: CASRGESNEQYF. The CDR3 nucleotides are TGTGCCAGCAGGGGGGAATCGAACGAGCAGTACTTC.

This chain uses TRBV27 with TRBJ1-1, with 7 nucleotides matching TRBD1. The CDR3 is made up of 15 amino acids. Germline V lookup: CDR1 MNHEY, CDR2 SMNVEV (reference sequence). V lost 6 bases and J lost 6; bases outside the gene matches: 13. CDR3 region: CASSLPGQLVSEAFF. Here the CDR3 DNA reads TGTGCCAGCAGCTTACCGGGACAGTTAGTTTCTGAAGCTTTCTTT.

This sequence joins TRBV7-9 and TRBJ2-3; 8 bases are shared with TRBD2. The germline gives CDR1 SEHNR, CDR2 FQNEAQ (reference sequence). CDR3 length equals 14 residues. Trimming removed 6 bases from V and 6 bases from J; junction bases left unmatched: 8. The CDR3 nucleotides read TGTGCCAGCAGGCCAGCGGGAGTAGGGGATACGCAGTATTTT. This translates into CASRPAGVGDTQYF. Full variable domain (outside the CDR3, taken from reference TRBV7-9 and TRBJ2-3): DTGVSQNPRHKITKRGQNVTFRCDPISEHNRLYWYRQTLGQGPEFLTYFQNEAQLEKSRLLSDRFSAERPKGSFSTLEIQRTEQGDSAMYLCASRPAGVGDTQYFGPGTRLTVL.

V and J are TRBV6-5 and TRBJ1-2, with D hard to call. CDR3 size: 11 residues. The V and J ends lost 4 bases and 9 bases respectively, with 9 bases between them. CDR1 is MNHEY, CDR2 SVGAGI, per germline. CDR3 residues: CASSLSGRYTF. The CDR3 nucleotides read TGTGCCAGCAGTTTATCGGGCCGCTACACCTTC.

This chain joins TRBV7-7 and TRBJ2-7; the D call may be TRBD1 or TRBD2 (5 bases each). This CDR3 has 15 residues. CDR1 SSHAT and CDR2 FNYEAQ come from the germline V gene (reference sequence). The CDR3: CASAFGRDAPYEQYF. CDR3 nucleotides: TGTGCTAGCGCCTTCGGACGGGACGCTCCCTACGAGCAGTACTTC. Based on the CDR3 plus reference TRBV7-7 and TRBJ2-7, the full variable domain is GAGVSQSPRYKVTKRGQDVTLRCDPISSHATLYWYQQALGQGPEFLTYFNYEAQPDKSGLPSDRFSAERPEGSISTLTIQRTEQRDSAMYRCASAFGRDAPYEQYFGPGTRLTVT.